A single sample is the source of the 8 T cell receptor beta chains below, sequenced in a study of shared clonotypes between healthy human individuals. Repertoires were generated with immunoSEQ multiplex PCR, while TCRdb's copy carries only in-frame clones and drops some. Among some 1 million clones listed, 65% to 80% were seen once. Sequenced input: memory CD4+ T cells sorted from blood. Specified subset: CD45RA-negative fraction. Receptors originate from a young man in good health.

The V gene is TRBV5-4, the J gene TRBJ2-7, with 7 bases fitting TRBD2. Trimming took 4 bases from V and 0 from J; bases not matched to a gene: 7. The CDR3 has 15 residues. Germline V gene lookup returns CDR1 SGHNT and CDR2 YYREEE (reference sequence). As DNA, the CDR3 is TGTGCCAGCAGCCCCCTAGGGAGGGCCTCCTACGAGCAGTACTTC. It codes for CASSPLGRASYEQYF.

The J gene is TRBJ1-1, the V gene TRBV5-4; 7 bases align to TRBD1. The V and J ends lost 2 bases and 5 bases, in that order; junction bases with no gene match: 9. The CDR3 has 15 residues. Germline V gene lookup returns CDR1 SGHNT and CDR2 YYREEE (reference sequence). The CDR3 DNA reads TGTGCCAGCAGCTTCTTTAAGGGGGCCATGACTGAAGCTTTCTTT. Protein: CASSFFKGAMTEAFF.

This clone occurred a few times. The same CDR3 can be traced to other DNA sequences in this sample. The genes are TRBV6-5 and TRBJ1-1; 7 nucleotides match TRBD1. Germline CDR1 reads MNHEY; CDR2 reads SVGAGI. This CDR3 region has 14 residues. V shed 6 bases, J shed 0 bases, and the junction held 4 bases outside the gene matches. The CDR3 here is CASRPTGMNTEAFF. Written as DNA, the CDR3 is TGTGCCAGCAGGCCGACAGGGATGAACACTGAAGCTTTCTTT.

CDR3 in DNA: TGTGCCTGGAGCCCATACCCAGCGGGAGTAGAGACCCAGTACTTC. Protein: CAWSPYPAGVETQYF. This chain connects TRBV30 to TRBJ2-5; 8 bases map to TRBD2. This CDR3 spans 15 amino acids. Germline CDR1 is GTSNPN and CDR2 is SVGIG (reference sequence). Trimming took 3 bases from V and 4 from J; bases not matched to a gene: 10.

The chain joins TRBV6-1 to TRBJ2-5, with 7 bases matching TRBD1. Germline CDR1 is MNHNS and CDR2 is SASEGT. The CDR3 spans 12 residues. V dropped 11 bases and J dropped 11; count of bases not matched to a gene: 14. The CDR3: CAASGTASGQYF. The CDR3 nucleotides read TGTGCCGCGTCCGGGACAGCCTCAGGGCAGTACTTC.

The genes are TRBV7-2 and TRBJ2-5, with 7 bases fitting TRBD2. Trimming cost V 2 bases and J 3 bases; bases outside gene matches: 6. This CDR3 is built from 15 residues. From germline, CDR1 is SGHTA and CDR2 FQGNSA. Here the CDR3 DNA reads TGTGCCAGCAGCTTAACTCGACTAGCCGAAGAGACCCAGTACTTC. Its protein product is CASSLTRLAEETQYF.

The chain is built from TRBV11-2 and TRBJ2-7; 8 nucleotides match TRBD1. This CDR3 is 14 amino acids long. With V trimmed by 1 base and J by 3 bases, 2 bases remained unmatched. Germline values: CDR1 SGHAT, CDR2 FQNNGV. The CDR3 DNA follows: TGTGCCAGCAGCTTAGGGACAGGGAACTACGAGCAGTACTTC. Translation: CASSLGTGNYEQYF.

The CDR3 sequence: CASKSLADFNTEAFF. DNA for the CDR3: TGTGCCAGCAAATCGCTGGCAGACTTTAACACTGAAGCTTTCTTT. The chain joins TRBV6-1 to TRBJ1-1; no reliable D call. CDR1 MNHNS and CDR2 SASEGT come from the germline V gene. Trimming took 7 bases from V and 2 from J, leaving 17 bases between them. This CDR3 is 15 amino acids long.